Listed below are T cell receptor beta chains from one sample, sequenced in a study of PD-L1 blockade in urothelial cancer. Generated by immunoSEQ multiplex PCR, the TCRdb table keeps only in-frame clones and is missing some. The sample yields roughly 76,000 clones, under 95% seen once. Sample: PBMCs, taken around atezolizumab (anti-PD-L1) treatment. The receptors come from a woman of 80 years or more with urothelial cancer. The CDR3 runs from the conserved cysteine through the conserved F or W. The order of the fields is D gene, V gene, clone size, J gene, CDR3 DNA, CDR3 protein. A D gene is named only where the DNA matches it firmly. Rows give clone size only sometimes, using once, few, many, or a class for an expanded clone.

>NA|TRBV6-1|many|TRBJ1-2
TGTGCCAGCAACCCGACAGGCCTCTATGGCTACACCTTC
CASNPTGLYGYTF
>NA|TRBV28|NA|TRBJ2-7
TGTGCCAGCAGTTACGGAGACAGGACCGCCCACGAGCAGTACTTC
CASSYGDRTAHEQYF
>NA|TRBV7-3|NA|TRBJ1-1
TGTGCCAGCAGCTTAAGGAGGGATGAGGGCACTGAAGCTTTCTTT
CASSLRRDEGTEAFF
>TRBD2|TRBV11-3|NA|TRBJ2-1
TGTGCCAGCAGCTTGGGCGACGGCCTAGCGGGTCTCAATGAGCAGTTCTTC
CASSLGDGLAGLNEQFF
>TRBD1|TRBV9|NA|TRBJ1-1
TGTGCCAGCAGTGCAGGGGGACCGGGTAGGGCTTTCTTT
CASSAGGPGRAFF
>TRBD2|TRBV4-2|once|TRBJ2-1
TGTGCCAGCAGCCAAGGCGGCGGGACTAGCGGTCCTTACAATGAGCAGTTCTTC
CASSQGGGTSGPYNEQFF
>NA|TRBV27|once|TRBJ2-6
TGTGCCAGCAGTTCATACAGGGAGACAGGGGCCAACGTCCTGACTTTC
CASSSYRETGANVLTF
>NA|TRBV29-1|NA|TRBJ1-1
TGCAGCGTTGATGGGGCGGACGATGAAGCTTTCTTT
CSVDGADDEAFF
>TRBD1|TRBV2|NA|TRBJ1-3
TGTGCCAGCAGTCCTACGGGACAGGGAAACACCATATATTTT
CASSPTGQGNTIYF
>NA|TRBV18|NA|TRBJ1-4
TGTGCCAGCTCACCACAATCCGGGGGGCTAAATGAAAAACTGTTTTTT
CASSPQSGGLNEKLFF
>NA|TRBV6-5|NA|TRBJ1-1
TGTGCCACCACAGGGATCTTGGGCACTGAAGCTTTCTTT
CATTGILGTEAFF
>NA|TRBV5-1|NA|TRBJ1-5
TGCGCCAGCAGCTTCGGAGAACCAAATCAGCCCCAGCATTTT
CASSFGEPNQPQHF
>NA|TRBV9|NA|TRBJ1-2
TGTGCCAGCAGCGTACAGGGCCTCTATGGCTACACCTTC
CASSVQGLYGYTF
>TRBD1|TRBV23-1|NA|TRBJ2-2
TGCGCCAGCACCCAACCGGGACAGGGGTGGTCCGGGGAGCTGTTTTTT
CASTQPGQGWSGELFF
>NA|TRBV7-9|NA|TRBJ2-1
TGTGCCAGCATCCTGGGAGACACCTCCTACAATGAGCAGTTCTTC
CASILGDTSYNEQFF
>NA|TRBV5-4|NA|TRBJ1-2
TGTGCCAGCAGCTTGGGGGGGCAGATTGGCTACACCTTC
CASSLGGQIGYTF
>NA|TRBV2|once|TRBJ2-7
TGTGCCAGCTCGGGAGAGAGCTCCTACGAGCAGTACTTC
CASSGESSYEQYF
>NA|TRBV11-1|once|TRBJ1-1
TGTGCCAGCAGCGTAATCCAGGGGAACACTGAAGCTTTCTTT
CASSVIQGNTEAFF
>NA|TRBV27|NA|TRBJ2-5
TGTGCCAGCAGTTCCTTCGACAGCCAAGAGACCCAGTACTTC
CASSSFDSQETQYF
>NA|TRBV28|NA|TRBJ2-1
TGTGCCAGCACTGGGACTGCCCCTTCTAGCCCCTACAATGAGCAGTTCTTC
CASTGTAPSSPYNEQFF
>NA|TRBV28|once|TRBJ2-3
TGTGCCAGCGCCCTCGAGGGGGTCACAGATACGCAGTATTTT
CASALEGVTDTQYF
>TRBD2|TRBV5-6|NA|TRBJ2-1
TGTGCCAGCAGCTTGGTTGTAGCGGGAGTCGGCGAGCAGTTCTTC
CASSLVVAGVGEQFF
>NA|TRBV19|once|TRBJ1-1
TGTGCCAGTAGTATACATACTGAAGCTTTCTTT
CASSIHTEAFF
>NA|TRBV5-1|NA|TRBJ2-5
TGCGCCAGCAGCTTGGCGGGGGGCGAAGAGACCCAGTACTTC
CASSLAGGEETQYF
>NA|TRBV2|NA|TRBJ2-3
TGTGCCAGCAGTTACAGGGTTAGCACAGATACGCAGTATTTT
CASSYRVSTDTQYF
>NA|TRBV23-1|NA|TRBJ1-3
TGCGCCAGCAGAAGCCCCGGGATTTCACTACGCTATTCTGGAAACACCATATATTTT
CASRSPGISLRYSGNTIYF
>TRBD1|TRBV28|NA|TRBJ1-1
TGTGCCAGCAGTTTGGACAGGAGTAACATGAACACTGAAGCTTTCTTT
CASSLDRSNMNTEAFF
>NA|TRBV9|NA|TRBJ1-3
TGTGCCAGCAGCGTAGAAGGGTTTGGAGGGCGAATCTCTGGAAACACCATATATTTT
CASSVEGFGGRISGNTIYF
>TRBD2|TRBV9|once|TRBJ2-5
TGTGCCAGCAGCGTAGCAACTAGCGGGAGGGCGCAAGAGACCCAGTACTTC
CASSVATSGRAQETQYF
>NA|TRBV19|NA|TRBJ1-5
TGTGCCAGTAGTATAGATCGGGCAGGGAATCAGCCCCAGCATTTT
CASSIDRAGNQPQHF
>NA|TRBV5-1|NA|TRBJ2-7
TGCGCCAGCAGCTTGGGTAGCGGTCTATACGAGCAGTACTTC
CASSLGSGLYEQYF
>NA|TRBV27|NA|TRBJ2-7
TGTGCCAGCAGTTTCAGGGAGCAGTACTTC
CASSFREQYF
>NA|TRBV28|NA|TRBJ1-1
TGTGCCAGCGGGCCTGATGAAGCTTTCTTT
CASGPDEAFF
>NA|TRBV5-6|NA|TRBJ2-7
TGTGCCAGCAGCTTTACGAACAGGCGCGAGCAGTACTTC
CASSFTNRREQYF
>TRBD1|TRBV28|few|TRBJ1-5
TGTGCCAGCAGTTCACAAGGGGGCGGGCAGCCCCAGCATTTT
CASSSQGGGQPQHF
>TRBD1|TRBV27|once|TRBJ2-7
TGTGCCAGCAGACACACAGGGGGCTCCTACGAGCAGTACTTC
CASRHTGGSYEQYF
>TRBD1|TRBV19|NA|TRBJ2-5
TGTGCCAGTAGACAACAGGGGGCTCGGGAGACCCAGTACTTC
CASRQQGARETQYF
>TRBD1|TRBV7-9|NA|TRBJ1-4
TGTGCCAGCAGCTTAGTGAGCGGACAGGGGAGAGAAAAACTGTTTTTT
CASSLVSGQGREKLFF
>TRBD1|TRBV30|few|TRBJ1-4
TGTGCCTGGAGTACAGGGGCAACAACTAATGAAAAACTGTTTTTT
CAWSTGATTNEKLFF
>NA|TRBV7-9|NA|TRBJ1-1
TGTGCCAGCAGCTATGGGACACACACTGAAGCTTTCTTT
CASSYGTHTEAFF
>TRBD1|TRBV5-5|NA|TRBJ1-1
TGTGCCAGCAGCCCCCGGACAGGGGGTAGCACTGAAGCTTTCTTT
CASSPRTGGSTEAFF
>NA|TRBV19|NA|TRBJ1-1
TGTGCCAGTAGTAACGGACAGAGATTGAACACTGAAGCTTTCTTT
CASSNGQRLNTEAFF
>NA|TRBV7-8|NA|TRBJ2-7
TGTGCCAGCAGCTTAGCCCCGGGACTCAAGGTCGACGAGCAGTACTTC
CASSLAPGLKVDEQYF
>TRBD1|TRBV7-8|NA|TRBJ1-1
TGTGCCAGCACTACCGGGACAGTGAACACTGAAGCTTTCTTT
CASTTGTVNTEAFF
>TRBD2|TRBV30|NA|TRBJ2-7
TGTGCCCAGGGAGGGTCCTACGAGCAGTACTTC
CAQGGSYEQYF
>TRBD2|TRBV4-1|NA|TRBJ2-7
TGCGCCAGCAGCCAAGAACTCGGCGGGAGTCGGGAGCAGTACTTC
CASSQELGGSREQYF
>NA|TRBV10-3|NA|TRBJ2-3
TGTGCCATCAGTGAGTCGAGTGCAGATACGCAGTATTTT
CAISESSADTQYF
>NA|TRBV6-1|NA|TRBJ1-1
TGTGCCAGCAGTGACGGGTTCCGGGACACTGAAGCTTTCTTT
CASSDGFRDTEAFF
>NA|TRBV29-1|NA|TRBJ2-7
TGCAGCGTTAGTCGGGTGGGGAGAGGTGACGAGCAGTACTTC
CSVSRVGRGDEQYF
>NA|TRBV29-1|NA|TRBJ2-1
TGCAGCGGCGGGGAAGTTGCTGAGCAGTTCTTC
CSGGEVAEQFF
>TRBD2|TRBV5-4|NA|TRBJ2-7
TGTGCCAGCAGCCTGAAGCGGACTAGCGGAGACTCCGAGCAGTACTTC
CASSLKRTSGDSEQYF
>NA|TRBV4-1|NA|TRBJ2-7
TGCGCCAGCAGCCAATTACCACAGAGCTCCTACGAGCAGTACTTC
CASSQLPQSSYEQYF
>NA|TRBV29-1|NA|TRBJ2-1
TGCAGCGTTGACCGGGGTGGAACCAATGAGCAGTTCTTC
CSVDRGGTNEQFF
>TRBD2|TRBV9|NA|TRBJ2-1
TGTGCCAGCAGCCCGCTAGGGGAGGGCCTCCACAATGAGCAGTTCTTC
CASSPLGEGLHNEQFF
>NA|TRBV5-4|NA|TRBJ2-1
TGTGCCAGCAGCTTTGGTCCAGAGGTATACAATGAGCAGTTCTTC
CASSFGPEVYNEQFF